The text below deals with one TCR beta chain. The sample belongs to a study of blood T cell repertoires in COVID-19. Overall study: Samples representing acute and convalescent COVID-19 were sourced from the United States, Italy and Spain.

How the authors handled the data: Nucleated cell counts were estimated from reference gene primer amplification. The table came from immunoSEQ multiplex PCR; TCRdb's copy has only in-frame clones and leaves some out. The DNA gave D and trimming, while V, J and clone size come from that table. Counted here are 200,000 to 300,000 clones, about 87% occurring once; the ten biggest clones make up approximately 7.2%. After removal of 4 bases from V and 2 bases from J, the junction contained 7 bases not matched to a gene. The CDR3 totals 17 residues. From germline, CDR1 is SGHRS and CDR2 YFSETQ. The origin of this receptor is a woman in her 70s with active or convalescent COVID-19. The sample taken for sequencing was peripheral blood. The chain couples TRBV5-1 to TRBJ1-3, with 12 bases that match TRBD1. CDR3 amino acids: CASSPGQGALPGNTIYF. As DNA, the CDR3 is TGCGCCAGCAGCCCGGGACAGGGGGCGCTTCCTGGAAACACCATATATTTT. The full variable domain, with the rest looked up from reference TRBV5-1 and TRBJ1-3, is KAGVTQTPRYLIKTRGQQVTLSCSPISGHRSVSWYQQTPGQGLQFLFEYFSETQRNKGNFPGRFSGRQFSNSRSEMNVSTLELGDSALYLCASSPGQGALPGNTIYFGEGSWLTVV.